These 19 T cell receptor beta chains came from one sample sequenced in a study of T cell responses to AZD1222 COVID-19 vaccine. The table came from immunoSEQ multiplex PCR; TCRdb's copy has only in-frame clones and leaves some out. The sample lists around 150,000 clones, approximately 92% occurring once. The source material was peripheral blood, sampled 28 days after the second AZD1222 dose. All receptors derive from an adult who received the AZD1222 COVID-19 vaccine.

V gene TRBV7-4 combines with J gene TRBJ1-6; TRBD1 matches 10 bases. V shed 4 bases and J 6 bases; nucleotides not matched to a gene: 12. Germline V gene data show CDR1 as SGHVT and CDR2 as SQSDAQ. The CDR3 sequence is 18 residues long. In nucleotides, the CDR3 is TGTGCCAGCAGCTCGAACCTCGGGACAGGGGTGGGTAATTCACCCCTCCACTTT. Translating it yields CASSSNLGTGVGNSPLHF.

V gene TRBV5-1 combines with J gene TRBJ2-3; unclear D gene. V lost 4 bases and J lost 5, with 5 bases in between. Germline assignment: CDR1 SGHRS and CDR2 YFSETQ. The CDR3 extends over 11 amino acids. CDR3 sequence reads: CASSLKDTQYF. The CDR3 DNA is TGCGCCAGCAGCCTTAAAGATACGCAGTATTTT.

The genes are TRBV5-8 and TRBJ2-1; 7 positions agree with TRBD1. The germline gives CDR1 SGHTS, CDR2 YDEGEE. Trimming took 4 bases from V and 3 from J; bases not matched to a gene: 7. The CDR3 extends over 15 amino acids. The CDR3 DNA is TGTGCCAGCAGCCCCGGGACAGCAATCTACAATGAGCAGTTCTTC. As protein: CASSPGTAIYNEQFF. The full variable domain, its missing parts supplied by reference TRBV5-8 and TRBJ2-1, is EAGVTQSPTHLIKTRGQQATLRCSPISGHTSVYWYQQALGLGLQFLLWYDEGEERNRGNFPPRFSGRQFPNYSSELNVNALELEDSALYLCASSPGTAIYNEQFFGPGTRLTVL.

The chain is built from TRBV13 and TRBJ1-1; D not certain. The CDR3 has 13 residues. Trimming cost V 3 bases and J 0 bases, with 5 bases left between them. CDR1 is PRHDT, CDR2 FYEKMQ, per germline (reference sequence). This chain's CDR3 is CASSFRLNTEAFF. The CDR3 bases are TGTGCCAGCAGCTTCCGACTGAACACTGAAGCTTTCTTT.

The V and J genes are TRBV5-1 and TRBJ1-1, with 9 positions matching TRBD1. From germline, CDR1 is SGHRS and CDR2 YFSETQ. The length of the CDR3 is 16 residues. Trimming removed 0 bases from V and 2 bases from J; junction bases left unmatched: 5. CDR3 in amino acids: CASSLGDRELNTEAFF. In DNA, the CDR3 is TGCGCCAGCAGCTTGGGGGACAGGGAGCTTAACACTGAAGCTTTCTTT.

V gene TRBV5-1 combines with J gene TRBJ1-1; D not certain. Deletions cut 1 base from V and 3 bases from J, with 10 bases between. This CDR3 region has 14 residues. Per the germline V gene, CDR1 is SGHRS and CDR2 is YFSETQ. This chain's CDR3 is CASSLSGGYTEAFF. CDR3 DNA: TGCGCCAGCAGCTTGTCAGGAGGGTACACTGAAGCTTTCTTT.

Written as DNA, the CDR3 is TGTGCCAGCAGCAGCTTATTTAGGACAGGGACGCACTACGAGCAGTACTTC. Amino acid sequence: CASSSLFRTGTHYEQYF. V and J are TRBV21-1 and TRBJ2-7; the D call of TRBD1 is as the table states it, not checked on the DNA. TRBV21-1 is listed as a pseudogene. There are 17 residues in the CDR3.

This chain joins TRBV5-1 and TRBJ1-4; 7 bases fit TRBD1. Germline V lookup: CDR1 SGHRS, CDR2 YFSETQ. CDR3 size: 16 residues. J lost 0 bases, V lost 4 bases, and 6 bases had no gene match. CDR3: CASSRDRAATNEKLFF. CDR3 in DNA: TGCGCCAGCAGCCGTGACAGGGCCGCAACTAATGAAAAACTGTTTTTT.

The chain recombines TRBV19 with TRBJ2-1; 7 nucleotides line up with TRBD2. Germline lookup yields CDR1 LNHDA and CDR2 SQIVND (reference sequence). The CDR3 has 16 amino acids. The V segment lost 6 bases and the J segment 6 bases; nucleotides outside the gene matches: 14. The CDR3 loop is CASSFIRVSGTNEQFF. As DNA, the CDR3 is TGTGCCAGTAGCTTCATTCGGGTGAGCGGGACCAATGAGCAGTTCTTC.

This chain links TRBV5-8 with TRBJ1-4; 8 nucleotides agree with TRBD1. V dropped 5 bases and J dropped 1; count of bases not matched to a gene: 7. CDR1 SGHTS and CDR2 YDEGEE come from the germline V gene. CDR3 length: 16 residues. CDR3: CASRDRAMGTNEKLFF. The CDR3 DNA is TGTGCCAGCAGGGACAGGGCCATGGGAACTAATGAAAAACTGTTTTTT. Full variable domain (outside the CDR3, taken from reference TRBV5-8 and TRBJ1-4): EAGVTQSPTHLIKTRGQQATLRCSPISGHTSVYWYQQALGLGLQFLLWYDEGEERNRGNFPPRFSGRQFPNYSSELNVNALELEDSALYLCASRDRAMGTNEKLFFGSGTQLSVL.

As DNA, the CDR3 is TGTGCCAGCAGCCCGATACCCAGGGGGCCCCAGCATTTT. This gives the protein CASSPIPRGPQHF. The chain joins TRBV3-1 (or the pseudogene TRBV3-2) to TRBJ1-5; tentative D call: TRBD1 (6 bases). CDR1 and CDR2 (germline): LGHDT, YNNKEL (reference sequence). Trimming left V 4 bases short and J 9 bases short, with 13 bases between. The CDR3 has 13 amino acids.

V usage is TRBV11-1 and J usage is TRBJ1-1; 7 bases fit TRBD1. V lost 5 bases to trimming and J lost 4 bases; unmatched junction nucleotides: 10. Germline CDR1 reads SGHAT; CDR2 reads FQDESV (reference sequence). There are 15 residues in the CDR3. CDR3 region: CASSPVGRGSTEAFF. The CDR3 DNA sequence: TGTGCCAGCAGCCCCGTAGGCAGGGGGAGCACTGAAGCTTTCTTT. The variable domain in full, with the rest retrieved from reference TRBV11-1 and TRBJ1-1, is EAEVAQSPRYKITEKSQAVAFWCDPISGHATLYWYRQILGQGPELLVQFQDESVVDDSQLPKDRFSAERLKGVDSTLKIQPAELGDSAMYLCASSPVGRGSTEAFFGQGTRLTVV.

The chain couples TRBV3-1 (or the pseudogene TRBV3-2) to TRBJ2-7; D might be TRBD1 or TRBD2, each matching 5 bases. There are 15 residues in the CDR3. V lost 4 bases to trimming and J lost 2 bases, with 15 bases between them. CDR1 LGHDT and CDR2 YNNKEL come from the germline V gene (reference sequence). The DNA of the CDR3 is TGTGCCAGCAGCCGACCCGGGACGGTGACCTACGAGCAGTACTTC. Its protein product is CASSRPGTVTYEQYF.

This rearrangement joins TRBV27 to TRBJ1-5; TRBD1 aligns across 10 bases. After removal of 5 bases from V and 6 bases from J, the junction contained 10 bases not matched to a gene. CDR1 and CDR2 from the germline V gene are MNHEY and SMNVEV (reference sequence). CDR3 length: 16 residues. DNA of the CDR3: TGTGCCAGCAGTCCAGGGGACAGGGGAGTGAGTCAGCCCCAGCATTTT. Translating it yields CASSPGDRGVSQPQHF.

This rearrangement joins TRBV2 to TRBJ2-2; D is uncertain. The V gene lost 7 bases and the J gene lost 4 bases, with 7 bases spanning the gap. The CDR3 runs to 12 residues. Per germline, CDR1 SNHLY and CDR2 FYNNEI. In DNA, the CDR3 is TGTGCCAGCACCCCTCCCACCGGGGAGCTGTTTTTT. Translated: CASTPPTGELFF.

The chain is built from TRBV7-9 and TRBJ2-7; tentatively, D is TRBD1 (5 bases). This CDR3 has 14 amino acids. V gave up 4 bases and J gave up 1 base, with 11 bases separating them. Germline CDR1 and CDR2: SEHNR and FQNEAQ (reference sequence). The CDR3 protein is CASSSGAGSYEQYF. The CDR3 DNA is TGTGCCAGCAGCTCCGGAGCAGGGTCCTACGAGCAGTACTTC. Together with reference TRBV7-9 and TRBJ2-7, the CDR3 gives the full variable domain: DTGVSQNPRHKITKRGQNVTFRCDPISEHNRLYWYRQTLGQGPEFLTYFQNEAQLEKSRLLSDRFSAERPKGSFSTLEIQRTEQGDSAMYLCASSSGAGSYEQYFGPGTRLTVT.

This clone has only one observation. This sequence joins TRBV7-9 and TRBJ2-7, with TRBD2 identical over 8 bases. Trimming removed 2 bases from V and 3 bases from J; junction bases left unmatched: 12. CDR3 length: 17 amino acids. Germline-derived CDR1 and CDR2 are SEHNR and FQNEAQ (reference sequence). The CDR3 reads CASSLRASGSQSYEQYF. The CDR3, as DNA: TGTGCCAGCAGCTTAAGGGCTAGCGGGTCCCAGAGCTACGAGCAGTACTTC.

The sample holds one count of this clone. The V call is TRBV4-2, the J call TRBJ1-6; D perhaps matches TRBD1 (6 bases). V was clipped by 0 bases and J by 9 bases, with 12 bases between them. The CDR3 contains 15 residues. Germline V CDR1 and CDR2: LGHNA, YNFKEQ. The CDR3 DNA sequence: TGTGCCAGCAGCCAAGATCGTCAGGGGAGTTCACCCCTCCACTTT. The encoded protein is CASSQDRQGSSPLHF.

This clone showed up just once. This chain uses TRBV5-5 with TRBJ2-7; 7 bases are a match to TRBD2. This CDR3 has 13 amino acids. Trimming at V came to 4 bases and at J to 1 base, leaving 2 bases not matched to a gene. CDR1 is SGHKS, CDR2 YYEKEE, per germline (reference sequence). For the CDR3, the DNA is TGTGCCAGCAGCGGGAGGGATTCCTACGAGCAGTACTTC. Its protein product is CASSGRDSYEQYF.